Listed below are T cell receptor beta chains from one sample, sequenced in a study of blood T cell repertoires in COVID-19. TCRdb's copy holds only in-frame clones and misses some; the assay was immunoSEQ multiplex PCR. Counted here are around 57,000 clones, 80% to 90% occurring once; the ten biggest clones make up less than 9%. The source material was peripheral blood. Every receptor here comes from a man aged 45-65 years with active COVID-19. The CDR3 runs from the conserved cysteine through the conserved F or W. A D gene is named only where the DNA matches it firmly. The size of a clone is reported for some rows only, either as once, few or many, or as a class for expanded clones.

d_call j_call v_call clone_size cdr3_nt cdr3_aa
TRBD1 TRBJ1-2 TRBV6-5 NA TGTGCCAGCAGCAGGGACAGCTATGGCTACACCTTC CASSRDSYGYTF
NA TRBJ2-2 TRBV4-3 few TGCGCCAGCAGCCAAGAAAGGGGGGGCACCGGGGAGCTGTTTTTT CASSQERGGTGELFF
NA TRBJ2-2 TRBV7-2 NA TGTGCCAGCAGCCAACTAGCTACCACCGGGGAGCTGTTTTTT CASSQLATTGELFF
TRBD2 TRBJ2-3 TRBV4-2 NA TGTGCCAGCAGCCAAGATAGGGCTCTAGCGGCAAATACGCAGTATTTT CASSQDRALAANTQYF
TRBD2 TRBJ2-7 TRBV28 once TGTGCCAGCAGGGGACTAGCAGCGCTCTACGAGCAGTACTTC CASRGLAALYEQYF
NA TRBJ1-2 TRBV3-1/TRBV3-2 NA TGTGCCAGCAGCCCCCTGACACCTAACTATGGCTACACCTTC CASSPLTPNYGYTF
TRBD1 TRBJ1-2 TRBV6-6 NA TGTGCCAGCAGCCCGGACAGGGTTGGCTATGGCTACACCTTC CASSPDRVGYGYTF
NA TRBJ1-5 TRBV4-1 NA TGCGCCAGCAGCCAGACAATGGACATCGGTCAGCCCCAGCATTTT CASSQTMDIGQPQHF
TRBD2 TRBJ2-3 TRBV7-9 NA TGTGCCAGCAGGGTGGGGAGCGGGGGCACAGATACGCAGTATTTT CASRVGSGGTDTQYF
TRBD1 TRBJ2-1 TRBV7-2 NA TGTGCCAGCAGCTCGGTTCCGACTCCAGACAGGGAAGGCGAGCAGTTCTTC CASSSVPTPDREGEQFF
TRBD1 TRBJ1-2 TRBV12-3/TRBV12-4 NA TGTGCCAGCACCCGGGGACAGGGACAAGGCTACACCTTC CASTRGQGQGYTF
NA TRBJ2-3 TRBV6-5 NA TGTGCCAGTTGTAGGGGAAGCACAGATACGCAGTATTTT CASCRGSTDTQYF
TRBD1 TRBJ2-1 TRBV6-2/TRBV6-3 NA TGTGCCAGCAGTGCACCGGGACAGGGGAACAATGAGCAGTTCTTC CASSAPGQGNNEQFF
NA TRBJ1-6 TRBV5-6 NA TGTGCCAGCAGCTATCAAGGGAGCTCCTATAATTCACCCCTCCACTTT CASSYQGSSYNSPLHF
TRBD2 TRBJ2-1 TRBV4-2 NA TGTGCCAGCAGCCAAGGACTAGCGGATTACAATGAGCAGTTCTTC CASSQGLADYNEQFF
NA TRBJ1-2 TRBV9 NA TGTGCCAGCACCTCAGCTGGGCGGGGCGCCCGGGGCTACACCTTC CASTSAGRGARGYTF